In its sample, the clone carrying this TCR beta chain was seen a few times. Its antigen remains unknown. Germline CDR1 is SEHNR and CDR2 is FQNEAQ (reference sequence). Trimming stripped 0 bases from V and 5 bases from J, with 10 bases between. The CDR3 spans 14 residues. The data belong to a study of T-cell memory formation after mild COVID-19. Study-level findings and limits: Clones contracting day 15 to 85 were balanced CD4/CD8; later expanders leaned CD4+. Some responding clones appeared in pre-infection memory, suggesting cross-reactive memory joined.

One entry per CDR3 protein results from TCRdb running MiXCR on the 5' RACE reads. This table holds 350,000 to 500,000 distinct CDR3 sequences, about a sixth found once. The receptor's source is a young man who had mild COVID-19 (a few samples of this study predate the infection). Cell type and time point are not known. The V gene is TRBV7-9, the J gene TRBJ1-2; no reliable D call. Sequencing was performed on PBMCs or a T cell subset sorted from them (not recorded which). The CDR3 region is CASSLAGSVYGYTF. For the CDR3, the DNA is TGTGCCAGCAGCTTAGCCGGGTCAGTGTATGGCTACACCTTC.